The 16 T cell receptor beta chains below were found in one sample sequenced in a study of response to subunit inactivated influenza vaccine. TCRdb reprocessed the RT-PCR reads with MiXCR, giving one entry per CDR3 protein. The table lists more than 450,000 distinct CDR3 sequences, about 10% of them singletons. These records were also assigned to another study, of T cells expressing NK-cell markers. This second study says: The TCR beta cDNA came from 5'RACE template switching with UMIs.

Material: PBMCs from blood, obtained on the day of vaccination. These receptors originate from a man in his fifties or sixties who received an inactivated influenza vaccine.

A few counts support this clonotype. This rearrangement joins TRBV6-2 or TRBV6-3 to TRBJ2-7, with 8 bases aligning to TRBD1. Germline trimming cut 2 bases from V and 2 bases from J; bases unmatched to any gene: 5. Looked up from germline, CDR1 is MNHEY and CDR2 is SVGEGT. This CDR3 contains 15 residues. CDR3 region: CASSYPGQGPYEQYF. The CDR3 bases are TGTGCCAGCAGTTACCCAGGACAGGGACCCTACGAGCAGTACTTC.

This clonotype showed up just a few times. The chain couples TRBV5-5 to TRBJ2-5, with D perhaps assigned TRBD1 or TRBD2 (6 bases each). The CDR3 totals 15 residues. In germline, CDR1 is SGHKS, CDR2 YYEKEE (reference sequence). Trimming pared 2 bases from V and 5 bases from J, leaving 16 bases between. The CDR3 protein is CASSFNVGGGETQYF. Here the CDR3 DNA reads TGTGCCAGCAGCTTTAACGTAGGAGGGGGTGAGACCCAGTACTTC.

The genes are TRBV5-1 and TRBJ2-5; 13 bases map to TRBD2. In germline, CDR1 is SGHRS, CDR2 YFSETQ. V was pared by 3 bases and J by 1 base, with 9 bases of the junction left unmatched. This CDR3 region has 18 residues. The chain's CDR3 is CASSSPPWTSGGQETQYF. DNA of the CDR3: TGCGCCAGCAGCTCCCCCCCCTGGACTAGCGGGGGCCAAGAGACCCAGTACTTC.

This clonotype was counted at least ten times. The chain carries TRBV4-1 and TRBJ1-2, with D perhaps matching TRBD1 (6 bases). The CDR3 totals 15 residues. Germline V gives CDR1 MGHRA, CDR2 YSYEKL. Trimming left V 3 bases short and J 4 bases short, with 15 bases between. The CDR3 bases are TGCGCCAGCAGCCACCCTCCCTGGGGGGCCTATGGCTACACCTTC. It is translated as CASSHPPWGAYGYTF.

The chain carries TRBV7-2 and TRBJ2-2, with D uncertain. V was trimmed by 5 bases and J by 0 bases, leaving 10 bases between them. Germline V CDR1 and CDR2: SGHTA, FQGNSA. The CDR3 is 15 amino acids. The chain's CDR3 is CASSLSGPNTGELFF. The CDR3 region has the DNA TGTGCCAGCAGCCTAAGTGGTCCGAACACCGGGGAGCTGTTTTTT.

The sample holds a few counts of this clonotype. The chain has TRBV2 and TRBJ2-3; TRBD2 matches at 7 bases. With V trimmed by 6 bases and J by 2 bases, 8 bases remained unmatched. CDR3 size: 15 residues. Germline V lookup: CDR1 SNHLY, CDR2 FYNNEI. This CDR3 reads CASSPGTTYTDTQYF. CDR3 coding DNA: TGTGCCAGCAGCCCCGGGACTACCTACACAGATACGCAGTATTTT. Looking up the rest from reference TRBV2 and TRBJ2-3 gives the full variable domain: EPEVTQTPSHQVTQMGQEVILRCVPISNHLYFYWYRQILGQKVEFLVSFYNNEISEKSEIFDDQFSVERPDGSNFTLKIRSTKLEDSAMYFCASSPGTTYTDTQYFGPGTRLTVL.

This clonotype was recorded at least ten times. V gene TRBV2 combines with J gene TRBJ2-5; D gene uncertain. Per germline, CDR1 SNHLY and CDR2 FYNNEI. The CDR3 has 13 residues. V was trimmed by 6 bases and J by 3 bases, leaving 11 bases between them. CDR3 loop: CASRDTGKETQYF. The CDR3 DNA follows: TGTGCCAGCAGGGATACTGGGAAAGAGACCCAGTACTTC. Combining the CDR3 with reference TRBV2 and TRBJ2-5 gives the whole variable domain EPEVTQTPSHQVTQMGQEVILRCVPISNHLYFYWYRQILGQKVEFLVSFYNNEISEKSEIFDDQFSVERPDGSNFTLKIRSTKLEDSAMYFCASRDTGKETQYFGPGTRLLVL.

The chain uses TRBV12-3 or TRBV12-4 and TRBJ2-5; D is possibly TRBD2 (5 bases). The CDR3 sequence is 14 residues long. Between the trimmed V and J ends, which lost 2 bases and 5 bases, there was a span of 12 bases. The CDR3 DNA follows: TGTGCCAGCAGTTTATTCGCACGGAGGGAGACCCAGTACTTC. This codes for CASSLFARRETQYF.

Remarks on this clonotype: A much bigger clone sits one base away, suggesting this may be a read error. The J gene is TRBJ2-1, the V gene TRBV5-1; 9 bases fit TRBD2. CDR1 is SGHRS, CDR2 YFSETQ, per germline. The length of the CDR3 is 16 residues. The CDR3 sequence: CASSLAPTSGNNEQCF. Written as DNA, the CDR3 is TGCGCCAGCAGCTTGGCCCCGACTAGCGGTAACAATGAGCAGTGCTTC.

This clonotype was seen only a few times. The rearrangement uses TRBV12-3 or TRBV12-4 and TRBJ1-1; no definite D call. Trimming took off 4 bases at V and 5 bases at J, with 14 bases between the two ends. This CDR3 has 14 amino acids. The CDR3 coding sequence is TGTGCCAGCAGTTACGTCCAGTGGGGAACTGAAGCTTTCTTT. Translation gives CASSYVQWGTEAFF.

This clonotype was counted only a few times. This rearrangement joins TRBV7-9 to TRBJ1-2; 7 nucleotides align to TRBD1. J gave up 3 bases and V 2 bases, and 9 bases lay outside the gene matches. From germline, CDR1 is SEHNR and CDR2 FQNEAQ (reference sequence). The length of the CDR3 is 16 residues. This CDR3 is CASSLIKGAVDYGYTF. CDR3 nucleotides: TGTGCCAGCAGCTTAATTAAGGGGGCGGTTGACTATGGCTACACCTTC.

This clonotype was recorded at least ten times. This sequence joins TRBV6-2 or TRBV6-3 and TRBJ2-3; possibly TRBD1 for D (6 bases). The CDR3 sequence is 15 residues long. V was pared by 6 bases and J by 1 base, with 14 bases between. Germline-derived CDR1 and CDR2 are MNHEY and SVGEGT. The CDR3 protein is CASSRRQAGTDTQYF. The CDR3 DNA is TGTGCCAGCAGCCGACGACAGGCTGGCACAGATACGCAGTATTTT.

This clonotype was found a few times. The V call is TRBV11-2, the J call TRBJ2-2; a weak D match, TRBD2 (5 bases). Germline CDR1 reads SGHAT; CDR2 reads FQNNGV. This CDR3 comprises 19 residues. V was shortened by 2 bases and J by 5 bases, with 24 bases between the two germline ends. The CDR3, as DNA: TGTGCCAGCAGCTTACATCAACCTCGTAGGCTAGCTCTGACCGGGGAGCTGTTTTTT. Translating it yields CASSLHQPRRLALTGELFF.

As concerns this clonotype: A much larger clone differs by one base, so this may be a read error. The chain joins TRBV29-1 to TRBJ2-7, with D perhaps assigned TRBD1 or TRBD2 (5 bases each). The germline V and J ends were trimmed by 1 base and 4 bases, with 11 bases remaining between them. This CDR3 contains 13 residues. Germline V gene lookup returns CDR1 SQVTM and CDR2 ANQGSEA. CDR3 region: CSVEVRGQYEQYF. CDR3 DNA: TGCAGCGTTGAAGTGAGGGGTCAGTACGAGCAGTACTTC.

This chain uses TRBV20-1 with TRBJ1-2; weak D call: TRBD1 (6 bases). The CDR3 sequence is 13 residues long. CDR1 is DFQATT and CDR2 is SNEGSKA in the germline V gene (reference sequence). V lost 7 bases and J 4 bases, leaving 16 bases between the germline ends. This CDR3 reads CSGKVGQSYGYTF. The CDR3 nucleotides read TGCAGTGGGAAAGTAGGACAGTCCTATGGCTACACCTTC.

This clonotype was seen more than once but under ten times. The chain recombines TRBV9 with TRBJ2-3; 10 bases are a match to TRBD2. With 5 bases clipped from V and 5 bases from J, the junction kept 5 bases outside the gene matches. The CDR3 runs 14 residues. Germline-derived CDR1 and CDR2 are SGDLS and YYNGEE. CDR3 residues: CASSKRGGRDTQYF. CDR3 nucleotide sequence: TGTGCCAGCAGTAAGCGGGGGGGCAGAGATACGCAGTATTTT.